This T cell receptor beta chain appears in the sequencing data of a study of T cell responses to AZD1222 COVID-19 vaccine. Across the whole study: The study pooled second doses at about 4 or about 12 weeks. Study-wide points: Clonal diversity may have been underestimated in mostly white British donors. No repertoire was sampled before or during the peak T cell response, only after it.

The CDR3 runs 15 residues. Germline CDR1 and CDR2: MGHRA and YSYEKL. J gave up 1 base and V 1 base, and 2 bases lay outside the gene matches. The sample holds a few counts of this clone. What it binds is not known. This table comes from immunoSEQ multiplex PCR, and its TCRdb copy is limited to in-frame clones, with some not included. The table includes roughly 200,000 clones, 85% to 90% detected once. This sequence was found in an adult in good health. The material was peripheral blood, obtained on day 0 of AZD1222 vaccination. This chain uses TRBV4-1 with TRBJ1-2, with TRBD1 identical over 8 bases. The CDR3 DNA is TGCGCCAGCAGCCAAGCGGGACAGGATAACTATGGCTACACCTTC. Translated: CASSQAGQDNYGYTF.